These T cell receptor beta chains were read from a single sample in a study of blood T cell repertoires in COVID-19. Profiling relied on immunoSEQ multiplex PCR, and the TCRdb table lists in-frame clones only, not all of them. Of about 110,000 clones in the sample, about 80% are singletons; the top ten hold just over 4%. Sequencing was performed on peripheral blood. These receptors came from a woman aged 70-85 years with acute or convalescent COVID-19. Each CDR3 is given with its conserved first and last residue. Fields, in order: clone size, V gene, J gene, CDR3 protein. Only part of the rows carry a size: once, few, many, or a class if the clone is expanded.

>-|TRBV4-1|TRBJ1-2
CASSGRFDGYTF
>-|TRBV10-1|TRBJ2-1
CASSPFLGGGINEQFF
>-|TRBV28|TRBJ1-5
CASSWDRVRQPQHF
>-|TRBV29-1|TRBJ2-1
CSVAPSDEQFF
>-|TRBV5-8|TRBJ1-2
CASTLSGTEYYGYTF
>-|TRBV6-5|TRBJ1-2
CASSRRDRGGYGYTF
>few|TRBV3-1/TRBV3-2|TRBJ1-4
CASSQTATNEKLFF
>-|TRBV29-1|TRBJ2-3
CSVTLSDTQYF
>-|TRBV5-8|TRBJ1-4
CASSQWAPGTEKLFF
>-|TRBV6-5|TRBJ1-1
CASSLGQGMRTEAFF
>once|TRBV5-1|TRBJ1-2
CASSSQGAGYGYTF
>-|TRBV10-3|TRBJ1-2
CAIIRNYGYTF
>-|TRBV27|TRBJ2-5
CASRTWAGRGEETQYF
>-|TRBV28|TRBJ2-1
CASSRGGANWEQFF
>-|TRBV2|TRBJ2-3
CASSPGTSGGKTDTQYF
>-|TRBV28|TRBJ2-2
CASSFSSGRTGELFF
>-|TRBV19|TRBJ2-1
CASSISVHEQFF
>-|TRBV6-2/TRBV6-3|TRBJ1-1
CASSPGRRGQGKNTEAFF
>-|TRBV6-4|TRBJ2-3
CASSASGGADTQYF
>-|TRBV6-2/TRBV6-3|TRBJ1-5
CASSPTRTGLQPQHF
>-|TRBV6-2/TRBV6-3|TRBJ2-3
CASSFDSDTQYF
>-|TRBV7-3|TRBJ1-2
CASSLQGTVQDYGYTF
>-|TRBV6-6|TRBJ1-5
CASSQDRGISNQPQHF
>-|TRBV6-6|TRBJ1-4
CASNKQGAANEKLFF
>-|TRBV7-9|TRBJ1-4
CASSLHISQGEKLFF
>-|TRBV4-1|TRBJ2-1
CASKSYNEQFF
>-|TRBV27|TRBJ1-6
CASSPLGRGDSPLHF
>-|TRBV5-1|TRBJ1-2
CASSFTGYGYTF
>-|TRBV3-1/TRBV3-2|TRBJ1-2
CASSQSDRSANYGYTF
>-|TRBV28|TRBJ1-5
CASSSGTYGNQPQHF
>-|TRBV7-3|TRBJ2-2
CASSFRGGLPGELFF
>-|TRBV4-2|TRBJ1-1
CASSQESGTGLNTEAFF
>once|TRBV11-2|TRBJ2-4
CASSLSGLDIQYF
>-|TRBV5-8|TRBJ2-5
CASSLVVEGTQYF
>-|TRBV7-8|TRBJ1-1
CASSFLTGLGNTEAFF
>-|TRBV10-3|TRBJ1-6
CAISLGQGAGNSPLHF
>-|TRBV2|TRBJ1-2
CASSEGGHNYGYTF
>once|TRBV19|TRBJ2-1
CASSIADEQFF
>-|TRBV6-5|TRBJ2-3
CAGQGANGADTQYF
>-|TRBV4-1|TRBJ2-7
CASSTRLRQYF
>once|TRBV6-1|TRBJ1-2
CASSDATGYGYTF
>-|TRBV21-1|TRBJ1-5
CASSPPTGKINQPQHF
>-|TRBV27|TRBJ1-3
CASSKTQRYSGNTIYF
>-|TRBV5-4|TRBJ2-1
CASSFTGMVYKGQFF
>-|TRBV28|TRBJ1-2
CASSLQDRNYGYTF
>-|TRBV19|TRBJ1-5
CASSIDRDSAQPQHF
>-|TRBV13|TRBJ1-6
CASSSGTGGGSPLHF
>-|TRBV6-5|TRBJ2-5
CASTRVYQETQYF
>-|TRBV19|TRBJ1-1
CASTAQLGVEAFF
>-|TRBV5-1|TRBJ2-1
CASLPLAGVINEQFF
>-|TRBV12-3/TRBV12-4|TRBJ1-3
CASRLGQGYTIYF
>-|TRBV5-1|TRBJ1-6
CASSIQGDHSPLHF
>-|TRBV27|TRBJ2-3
CASGGFSTDTQYF